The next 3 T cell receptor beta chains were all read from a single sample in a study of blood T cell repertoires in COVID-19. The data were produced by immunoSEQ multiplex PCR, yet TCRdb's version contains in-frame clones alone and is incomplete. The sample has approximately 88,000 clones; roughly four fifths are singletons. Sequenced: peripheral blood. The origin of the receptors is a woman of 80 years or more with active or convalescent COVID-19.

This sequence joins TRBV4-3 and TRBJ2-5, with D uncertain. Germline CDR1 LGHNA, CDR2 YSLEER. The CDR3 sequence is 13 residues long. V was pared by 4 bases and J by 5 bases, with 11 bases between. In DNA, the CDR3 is TGCGCCAGCAGCCGGGCCATACGGGAGACCCAGTACTTC. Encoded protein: CASSRAIRETQYF.

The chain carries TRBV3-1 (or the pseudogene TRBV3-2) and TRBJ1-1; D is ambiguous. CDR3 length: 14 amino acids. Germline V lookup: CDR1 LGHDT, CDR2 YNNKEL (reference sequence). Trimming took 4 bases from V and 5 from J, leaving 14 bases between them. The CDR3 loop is CASSPPIGGTEAFF. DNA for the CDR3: TGTGCCAGCAGCCCTCCGATTGGAGGTACTGAAGCTTTCTTT.

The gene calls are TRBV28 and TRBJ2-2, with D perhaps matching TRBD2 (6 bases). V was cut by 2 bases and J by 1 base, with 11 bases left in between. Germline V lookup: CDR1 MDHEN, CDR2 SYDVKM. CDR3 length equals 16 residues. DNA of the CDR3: TGTGCCAGCAGTTTAGAGATGGGGGGGAACACCGGGGAGCTGTTTTTT. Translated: CASSLEMGGNTGELFF.